This TCR beta chain originates from a study of OX40 agonist ivuxolimab in advanced cancers. Study-level findings and limits: Low normalized T-cell clonal expansion was also seen in some nonresponders.

The length of the CDR3 is 14 residues. With 4 bases clipped from V and 8 bases from J, the junction kept 4 bases outside the gene matches. Germline V gene data show CDR1 as MNHEY and CDR2 as SVGAGI. Note on this clone: The antigen is undetermined.

Only in-frame clones appear in the TCRdb table, and some are missing; sequencing was by immunoSEQ multiplex PCR. The table includes about 69,000 clones, 80% to 90% detected once. This sequence was found in an adult with an advanced solid tumor such as melanoma, head and neck, liver or kidney cancer. V usage is TRBV6-5 and J usage is TRBJ1-4, with TRBD1 matching over 10 bases. The sequencing here drew on CD4+ or CD8+ T cells sorted from blood, taken in a trial of the OX40 agonist ivuxolimab. In DNA form, the CDR3 reads TGTGCCAGCAGTTTGGGGACAGGGGTAGAAAAACTGTTTTTT. This encodes CASSLGTGVEKLFF.